This T cell receptor beta chain was sequenced during a study of shared clonotypes between healthy human individuals. Study summary: Per donor, three plates held CD4 naive cells, three held CD4 memory, two held CD8 naive and one held CD8 memory.

The germline gives CDR1 LNHDA, CDR2 SQIVND (reference sequence). CDR3 size: 13 residues. V was clipped by 0 bases and J by 1 base, with 4 bases between them. The method was immunoSEQ multiplex PCR; TCRdb's version includes in-frame clones alone and lacks a portion of them. The sample contains roughly 1 million clones, around 75% of which appear only once. On this clone: Other nucleotide sequences from this sample produce the same CDR3.

The chain combines TRBV19 with TRBJ2-7; D ambiguous. The sample was memory CD4+ T cells sorted from blood. Subset given: CD45RA-negative fraction. The TCR sequence derives from a man between 18 and 29 years old in good health. This CDR3 is CASSIEGSYEQYF. CDR3 nucleotide sequence: TGTGCCAGTAGTATAGAAGGGTCCTACGAGCAGTACTTC.